The 18 T cell receptor beta chains below all came from one sample that was sequenced in a study of blood T cells in healthy people across ages. Through a sample-barcoded 5' primer and a J-beta primer mix, a second PCR was run for roughly 6 to 12 cycles. TCRdb reprocessed the 5' RACE reads with MiXCR, giving one entry per CDR3 protein. The sample gives approximately 800,000 distinct CDR3 sequences, 30% to 45% of which show up once; 10% to 15% is in the top ten. The sample taken for sequencing was blood. These receptor sequences come from a young man in good health.

The CDR3 DNA reads TGCAGTGCTAGAGAAGTTGTCAGGGGGAATTTTGTGAACACTGAAGCTTTCTTT. Translation gives CSAREVVRGNFVNTEAFF. The chain employs TRBV20-1 and TRBJ1-1, with 7 bases that match TRBD1. CDR1 is DFQATT, CDR2 SNEGSKA, per germline (reference sequence). J lost 0 bases, V lost 0 bases, and 13 bases had no gene match. The CDR3 runs 18 residues.

The chain has TRBV25-1 and TRBJ1-1; 9 positions match TRBD1. The CDR3 loop spans 14 amino acids. V trimming: 9 bases; J trimming: 3 bases; junction bases outside the gene matches: 8. CDR1 and CDR2 from the germline V gene are MGHDK and SYGVNS. In DNA, the CDR3 is TGTGCCAGTACAGGGGGCGTAGGGCACACTGAAGCTTTCTTT. Residues: CASTGGVGHTEAFF.

This chain connects TRBV18 to TRBJ1-2, with 7 bases fitting TRBD1. Trimming cost V 6 bases and J 2 bases; bases outside gene matches: 9. Germline V gene sequence: CDR1 KGHSH, CDR2 LQKENI. There are 15 residues in the CDR3. The CDR3 sequence: CASSSTGNGNYGYTF. Here the CDR3 DNA reads TGTGCCAGCTCGTCGACAGGGAATGGGAACTATGGCTACACCTTC.

The rearrangement links TRBV12-3 or TRBV12-4 to TRBJ1-3, with D unresolved. The CDR3 extends over 14 amino acids. Trimming took off 7 bases at V and 4 bases at J, with 14 bases between the two ends. In DNA, the CDR3 is TGTGCCAGCACCAACCGAGGTGGCGGAAACACCATATATTTT. Its translation is CASTNRGGGNTIYF.

The chain recombines TRBV7-6 with TRBJ2-7; 14 bases line up with TRBD2. The closer fit of TRBJ2-5 to the DNA end suggests the J call may be wrong. CDR3 length: 18 residues. Germline CDR1 reads SGHVS; CDR2 reads FNYEAQ. The CDR3 nucleotides are TGTGCCAGCAGCTTAATACTAGGGACTAGCGGGGGAAGGGAGACCCAGTACTTC. It specifies CASSLILGTSGGRETQYF.

The V gene is TRBV7-2, the J gene TRBJ1-2; TRBD1 agrees at 8 bases. Unmatched junction bases numbered 9, after V lost 5 bases and J lost 7 bases. From germline, CDR1 is SGHTA and CDR2 FQGNSA. CDR3 length: 14 amino acids. Here the CDR3 DNA reads TGTGCCAGCAGCCAAAACGGACAGGGACGTGGCTACACCTTC. This encodes CASSQNGQGRGYTF. Full variable domain (outside the CDR3, taken from reference TRBV7-2 and TRBJ1-2): GAGVSQSPSNKVTEKGKDVELRCDPISGHTALYWYRQSLGQGLEFLIYFQGNSAPDKSGLPSDRFSAERTGGSVSTLTIQRTQQEDSAVYLCASSQNGQGRGYTFGSGTRLTVV.

The chain recombines TRBV29-1 with TRBJ2-5, with TRBD2 matching over 7 bases. V shed 0 bases and J 4 bases; nucleotides not matched to a gene: 2. CDR1 SQVTM and CDR2 ANQGSEA come from the germline V gene. The CDR3 contains 13 residues. The CDR3, as DNA: TGCAGCGTTGAAGAGTTAGCGGGAGAGACCCAGTACTTC. This gives the protein CSVEELAGETQYF.

V gene TRBV20-1 combines with J gene TRBJ2-5, with D unclear. V dropped 3 bases and J dropped 11 bases, with 16 bases sitting between them. CDR1 is DFQATT, CDR2 SNEGSKA, per germline (reference sequence). The length of the CDR3 is 12 residues. The CDR3 DNA is TGCAGTGCTAGCCCGGCGATCCGTGAGCAGTACTTC. Amino acid sequence: CSASPAIREQYF.

A remark on this clonotype: At one boundary the junction diverges from the germline segment, which might be a read error. The rearrangement uses TRBV4-2 and TRBJ1-1; a weak D match, TRBD1 (5 bases). Germline-derived CDR1 and CDR2 are LGHNA and YNFKEQ. The CDR3 extends over 13 amino acids. CDR3 residues: CANSQAGGTEAFF. DNA of the CDR3: TGTGCCAACAGCCAAGCCGGGGGCACTGAAGCTTTCTTT.

This clonotype was seen repeatedly, ten times or more. The chain links TRBV7-2 to TRBJ1-1; D not resolved. V dropped 5 bases and J dropped 3 bases, with 4 bases sitting between them. This CDR3 region has 11 residues. Looked up from germline, CDR1 is SGHTA and CDR2 is FQGNSA. Here the CDR3 reads CASSPDTEAFF. The CDR3 coding sequence is TGTGCCAGCAGCCCAGACACTGAAGCTTTCTTT.

As for this clonotype: A clone one base away is much larger, so this may be a read error. The chain is built from TRBV7-2 and TRBJ2-3; TRBD2 is a possible D gene (6 bases). Germline V gives CDR1 SGHTA, CDR2 FQGNSA. The CDR3 totals 15 residues. The DNA for the CDR3 is TGTGCCGGCAGCACCCGACTCGGGGGAACAGATACGCAGTATTTT. Its translation is CAGSTRLGGTDTQYF.

A remark on this clonotype: As the CDR3 is not closed by the conserved phenylalanine or tryptophan, this likely results from a read error. The chain is built from TRBV12-3 or TRBV12-4 and TRBJ2-3; perhaps TRBD1 as D (7 bases). The CDR3 sequence is 18 residues long. Trimming shortened V by 5 bases and J by 4 bases, and 25 bases separated the two germline ends. CDR3 DNA: TGTGCCAGCAGTCCCTCGACAGGGCTTGGATCTAGCGCAGATACGCAGTATTCT. Translating it yields CASSPSTGLGSSADTQYS.

V gene TRBV27 combines with J gene TRBJ1-2, with 10 nucleotides matching TRBD1. This CDR3 is built from 15 residues. Germline-derived CDR1 and CDR2 are MNHEY and SMNVEV (reference sequence). The V segment lost 4 bases and the J segment 5 bases; nucleotides outside the gene matches: 7. The CDR3 region is CASSSQTGGRYGYTF. The CDR3, as DNA: TGTGCCAGCAGTTCCCAGACAGGGGGCAGGTATGGCTACACCTTC.

The rearrangement joins TRBV5-5 to TRBJ1-3; D not certain. The CDR3 sequence is 15 residues long. Germline CDR1 SGHKS, CDR2 YYEKEE (reference sequence). V lost 4 bases and J 2 bases, leaving 13 bases between the germline ends. In nucleotides, the CDR3 is TGTGCCAGCAGCCCTCTTGGAATGGCTGGAAACACCATATATTTT. This codes for CASSPLGMAGNTIYF. The full variable domain, completed using reference TRBV5-5 and TRBJ1-3, is DAGVTQSPTHLIKTRGQQVTLRCSPISGHKSVSWYQQVLGQGPQFIFQYYEKEERGRGNFPDRFSARQFPNYSSELNVNALLLGDSALYLCASSPLGMAGNTIYFGEGSWLTVV.

The V gene is TRBV5-1, the J gene TRBJ1-3; 9 bases line up with TRBD1. The trim removed 4 bases at V and 2 bases at J, leaving 7 bases unmatched. CDR1 is SGHRS and CDR2 is YFSETQ in the germline V gene. This CDR3 contains 16 residues. CDR3: CASSETGGPPGNTIYF. Written as DNA, the CDR3 is TGCGCCAGCAGCGAGACAGGGGGTCCCCCTGGAAACACCATATATTTT.

In this sample, this clonotype turned up a few times. Mismatch with germline at one junction end may stem from a read error. J is TRBJ2-2 and V is TRBV29-1; no definite D call. From germline, CDR1 is SQVTM and CDR2 ANQGSEA. The CDR3 runs to 11 residues. CDR3 amino acids: CSAEDPGELFF. The CDR3 DNA sequence: TGCAGCGCTGAAGACCCCGGGGAGCTGTTTTTT.

This clonotype was recorded a few times. The chain links TRBV20-1 to TRBJ1-6; no clear D gene. Trimming stripped 6 bases from V and 7 bases from J, with 10 bases between. The CDR3 loop spans 12 amino acids. Germline CDR1 reads DFQATT; CDR2 reads SNEGSKA (reference sequence). The CDR3 DNA is TGCAGTGCACCATCGGGGAATTCACCCCTCCACTTT. It specifies CSAPSGNSPLHF.

Only a few counts were recorded for this clonotype. V usage is TRBV5-6 and J usage is TRBJ1-4; no clear D gene. This CDR3 has 13 amino acids. Germline V gene lookup returns CDR1 SGHDT and CDR2 YYEEEE. Trimming left V 4 bases short and J 13 bases short, with 17 bases between. CDR3 sequence reads: CASSPRRGIGLFF. The CDR3 coding sequence is TGTGCCAGCAGCCCACGTCGGGGTATAGGACTGTTTTTT.